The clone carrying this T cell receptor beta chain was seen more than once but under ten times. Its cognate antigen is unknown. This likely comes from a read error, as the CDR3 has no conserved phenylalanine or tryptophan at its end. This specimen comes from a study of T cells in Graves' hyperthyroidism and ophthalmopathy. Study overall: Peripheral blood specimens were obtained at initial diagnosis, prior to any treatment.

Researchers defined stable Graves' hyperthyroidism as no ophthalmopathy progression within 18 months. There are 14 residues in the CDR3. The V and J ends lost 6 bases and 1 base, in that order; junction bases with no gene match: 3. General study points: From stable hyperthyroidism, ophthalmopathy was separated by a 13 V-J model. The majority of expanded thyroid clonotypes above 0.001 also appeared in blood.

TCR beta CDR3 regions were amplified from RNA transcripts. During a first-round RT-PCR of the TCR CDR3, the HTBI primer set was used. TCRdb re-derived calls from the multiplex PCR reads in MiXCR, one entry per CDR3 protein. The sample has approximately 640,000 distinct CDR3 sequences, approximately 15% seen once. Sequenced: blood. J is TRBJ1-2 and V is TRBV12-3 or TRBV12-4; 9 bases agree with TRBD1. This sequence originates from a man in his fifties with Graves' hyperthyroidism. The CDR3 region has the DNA TGTGCCAGCAGACAGGGGGCCATTAACTATGGCTACACCCTC. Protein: CASRQGAINYGYTL.